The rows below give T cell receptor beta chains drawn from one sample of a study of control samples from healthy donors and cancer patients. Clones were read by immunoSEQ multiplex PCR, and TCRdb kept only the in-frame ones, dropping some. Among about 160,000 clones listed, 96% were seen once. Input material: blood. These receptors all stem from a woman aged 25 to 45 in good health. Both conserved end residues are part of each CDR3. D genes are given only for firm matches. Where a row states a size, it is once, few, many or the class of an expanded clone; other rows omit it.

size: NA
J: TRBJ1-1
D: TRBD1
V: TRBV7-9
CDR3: CATQPPDRGLDTEAFF
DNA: TGTGCCACTCAACCGCCGGACAGGGGGCTTGACACTGAAGCTTTCTTT

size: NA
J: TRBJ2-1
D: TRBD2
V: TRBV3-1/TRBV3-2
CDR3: CASSHATSGAHNEQFF
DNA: TGTGCCAGCAGCCACGCGACTAGCGGGGCTCACAATGAGCAGTTCTTC

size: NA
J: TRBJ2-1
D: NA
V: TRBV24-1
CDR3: CATSGAPFYNEQFF
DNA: TGTGCCACCAGTGGGGCCCCTTTTTACAATGAGCAGTTCTTC

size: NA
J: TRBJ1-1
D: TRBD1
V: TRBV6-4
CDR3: CASKMDRAGTEAFF
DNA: TGTGCCAGCAAGATGGACAGGGCGGGCACTGAAGCTTTCTTT

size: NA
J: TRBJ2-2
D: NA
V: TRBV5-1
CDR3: CASSSTTGLGTGELFF
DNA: TGCGCCAGCAGCTCAACTACAGGGTTGGGTACCGGGGAGCTGTTTTTT

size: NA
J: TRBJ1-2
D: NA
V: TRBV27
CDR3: CASRKQGTNYGYTF
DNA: TGTGCCAGCAGAAAGCAGGGAACTAACTATGGCTACACCTTC

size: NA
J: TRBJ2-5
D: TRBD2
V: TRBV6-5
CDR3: CASKWEGETQYF
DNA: TGTGCCAGCAAGTGGGAGGGGGAGACCCAGTACTTC

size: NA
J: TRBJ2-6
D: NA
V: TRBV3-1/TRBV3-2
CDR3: CASSQGAGANVLTF
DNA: TGTGCCAGCAGCCAAGGGGCTGGGGCCAACGTCCTGACTTTC

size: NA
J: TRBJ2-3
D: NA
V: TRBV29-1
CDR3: CSVEDLRRLSTDTQYF
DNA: TGCAGCGTTGAAGATTTAAGGCGCCTGAGCACAGATACGCAGTATTTT

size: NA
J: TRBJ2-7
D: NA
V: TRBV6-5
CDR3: CASGYRETYEQYF
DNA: TGTGCCAGCGGCTACAGGGAGACCTACGAGCAGTACTTC

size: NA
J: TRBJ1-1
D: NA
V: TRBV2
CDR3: CASSLKTGHRDNRAEAFF
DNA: TGTGCCAGCAGTCTAAAGACAGGCCACCGGGACAATAGAGCTGAAGCTTTCTTT

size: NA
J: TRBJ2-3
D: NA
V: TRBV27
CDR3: CASSLIPAWSTDTQYF
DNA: TGTGCCAGCAGTTTAATCCCAGCATGGAGCACAGATACGCAGTATTTT

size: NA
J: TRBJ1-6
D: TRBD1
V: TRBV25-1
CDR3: CASSETTGQGGSPLHF
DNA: TGTGCCAGCAGCGAAACTACGGGACAGGGCGGTTCACCCCTCCACTTT

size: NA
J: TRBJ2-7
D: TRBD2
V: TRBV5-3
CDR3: CARSLIGTSYEQYF
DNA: TGTGCCAGAAGCTTGATAGGGACTAGCTACGAGCAGTACTTC

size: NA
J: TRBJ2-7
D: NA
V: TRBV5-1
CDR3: CASSFLQGLSEQYF
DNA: TGCGCCAGCAGCTTCTTACAGGGTCTAAGCGAGCAGTACTTC

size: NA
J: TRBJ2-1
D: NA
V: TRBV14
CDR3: CASSQAPRNLNNEQFF
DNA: TGTGCCAGCAGCCAAGCGCCCAGAAACCTTAACAATGAGCAGTTCTTC

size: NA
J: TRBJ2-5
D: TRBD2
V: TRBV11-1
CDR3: CASSFRLAGRETQYF
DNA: TGTGCCAGCAGCTTCCGACTAGCGGGAAGAGAGACCCAGTACTTC

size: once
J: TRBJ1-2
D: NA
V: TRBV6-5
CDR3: CASSYPGGVYTF
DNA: TGTGCCAGCAGTTATCCCGGAGGGGTCTACACCTTC

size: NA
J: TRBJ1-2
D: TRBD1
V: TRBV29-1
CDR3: CSVESRGGQATTYGYTF
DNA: TGCAGCGTTGAAAGTCGGGGCGGACAGGCGACTACCTATGGCTACACCTTC

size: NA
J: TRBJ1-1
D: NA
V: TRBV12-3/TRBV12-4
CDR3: CASSFTGLTEAFF
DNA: TGTGCCAGCAGTTTTACGGGGCTCACTGAAGCTTTCTTT

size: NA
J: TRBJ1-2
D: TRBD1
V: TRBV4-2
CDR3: CASSQRGPSRSGYTF
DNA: TGTGCCAGCAGCCAAAGGGGGCCTTCGAGATCCGGCTACACCTTC

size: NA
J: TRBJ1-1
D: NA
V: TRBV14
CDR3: CASSLGQNTEAFF
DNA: TGTGCCAGCAGCCTTGGACAGAACACTGAAGCTTTCTTT

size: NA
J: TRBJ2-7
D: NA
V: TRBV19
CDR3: CASSPRRASLSYEQYF
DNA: TGTGCCAGTAGTCCTCGGAGGGCCAGTCTCAGCTACGAGCAGTACTTC